These T cell receptor beta chains were read from a single sample in a study of cytotoxic CD8 clonotypes in ibrutinib-treated CLL. Profiling relied on immunoSEQ multiplex PCR, and the TCRdb table lists in-frame clones only, not all of them. The repertoire includes about 40,000 clones, 55% to 80% of them detected once, and 5.5% to 7% sits in the top ten. Sequences were derived from PBMCs, sampled at disease progression, from a patient treated with ibrutinib. The receptors derive from a human donor with chronic lymphocytic leukemia. CDR3s include the opening cysteine and the closing phenylalanine or tryptophan. D genes are given only for firm matches. Not every row has a clone size; where given, it reads once, few, many or a size class.

d_gene	v_gene	j_gene	abundance	CDR3aa	CDR3nt
NA	TRBV10-3	TRBJ2-3	NA	CAISESPGVSDTQYF	TGTGCCATCAGTGAGTCCCCCGGGGTCTCAGATACGCAGTATTTT
NA	TRBV5-1	TRBJ2-7	NA	CASSPAAGITYEQYF	TGCGCCAGCAGCCCGGCTGCAGGGATCACCTACGAGCAGTACTTC
TRBD2	TRBV19	TRBJ2-7	NA	CASSMEGLAGSEQYF	TGTGCCAGTAGCATGGAGGGACTAGCTGGTAGTGAGCAGTACTTC
TRBD1	TRBV15	TRBJ1-1	NA	CATSPERGQGPEAFF	TGTGCCACCAGCCCCGAGAGGGGGCAGGGGCCTGAAGCTTTCTTT
NA	TRBV6-1	TRBJ1-2	NA	CASSGTQKNYGYTF	TGTGCCAGCAGTGGGACACAGAAGAACTATGGCTACACCTTC
TRBD1	TRBV19	TRBJ2-7	NA	CASSIRDRDYEQYF	TGTGCCAGTAGTATCCGGGACAGGGACTACGAGCAGTACTTC
TRBD2	TRBV5-1	TRBJ2-7	NA	CASSLARGRDEQYF	TGCGCCAGCAGCTTGGCTCGGGGGAGGGATGAGCAGTACTTC
TRBD1	TRBV4-1	TRBJ1-6	NA	CASSPQQGGESPLHF	TGCGCCAGCAGCCCTCAACAGGGGGGAGAATCACCCCTCCACTTT
TRBD2	TRBV5-1	TRBJ2-7	NA	CASPVLKREARDEQYF	TGCGCCAGCCCAGTCCTTAAGCGGGAGGCTAGAGACGAGCAGTACTTC
NA	TRBV30	TRBJ1-3	NA	CAWSRWLSGNTIYF	TGTGCCTGGAGTAGGTGGCTCTCTGGAAACACCATATATTTT
NA	TRBV27	TRBJ2-7	once	CASSLTHPRVGEQYF	TGTGCCAGCAGTTTAACACACCCCAGGGTCGGCGAGCAGTACTTC
NA	TRBV2	TRBJ2-5	NA	CASSDKAGDLLLKTQYF	TGTGCCAGCAGTGACAAGGCCGGAGATCTACTCTTGAAGACCCAGTACTTC
TRBD2	TRBV9	TRBJ2-2	NA	CASSPRLAGGEIGELFF	TGTGCCAGCAGCCCAAGACTAGCGGGAGGTGAGATCGGGGAGCTGTTTTTT
NA	TRBV5-8	TRBJ1-3	NA	CATRKRNTIYF	TGTGCCACCCGGAAAAGAAACACCATATATTTT
NA	TRBV29-1	TRBJ2-5	NA	CSVGIGETQYF	TGCAGCGTAGGGATTGGCGAGACCCAGTACTTC
TRBD1	TRBV27	TRBJ1-4	NA	CASRQGGGEKLFF	TGTGCCAGCCGACAGGGAGGGGGCGAAAAACTGTTTTTT
NA	TRBV7-9	TRBJ2-2	once	CASSSSSGLPITGELFF	TGTGCCAGCAGTTCCTCTTCGGGACTTCCTATCACCGGGGAGCTGTTTTTT
TRBD1	TRBV30	TRBJ2-7	few	CAWGQGSYEQYF	TGTGCCTGGGGACAGGGCTCCTACGAGCAGTACTTC
TRBD1	TRBV2	TRBJ2-4	few	CASSFGQGAKNIQYF	TGTGCCAGCAGTTTCGGACAGGGGGCCAAAAACATTCAGTACTTC
NA	TRBV5-1	TRBJ1-1	NA	CASSTDSGNTEAFF	TGCGCCAGCAGCACTGACAGCGGGAACACTGAAGCTTTCTTT
NA	TRBV5-8	TRBJ2-5	NA	CASSPGDKGGAETQYF	TGTGCCAGCAGCCCGGGGGATAAAGGTGGGGCTGAGACCCAGTACTTC
NA	TRBV4-2	TRBJ2-7	NA	CASSQDPATEQYF	TGTGCCAGCAGCCAAGATCCAGCAACCGAGCAGTACTTC
TRBD2	TRBV15	TRBJ2-5	NA	CATSRGVGLAGEETQYF	TGTGCCACCAGCAGAGGGGTAGGACTAGCGGGAGAAGAGACCCAGTACTTC
NA	TRBV18	TRBJ1-1	NA	CASSRSGTPEAFF	TGTGCCAGCTCACGCTCCGGGACACCTGAAGCTTTCTTT
NA	TRBV6-4	TRBJ2-1	NA	CASSVEHSYNEQFF	TGTGCCAGCAGTGTTGAGCACTCCTACAATGAGCAGTTCTTC
NA	TRBV15	TRBJ2-5	once	CATSRGGGQRGETQYF	TGTGCCACCAGCAGAGGTGGGGGCCAACGGGGAGAGACCCAGTACTTC
TRBD1	TRBV28	TRBJ1-6	NA	CASSQTGDYNSPLHF	TGTGCCAGCAGCCAGACAGGGGACTATAATTCACCCCTCCACTTT